A single T cell receptor (beta chain) is shown here with its context. Its specificity is unknown. These data are taken from a study of T cells in localized non-small cell lung cancer. Points from the study as a whole: Because researchers sequenced only one region of the tumor, heterogeneity is still possible. Researchers found a median around 59 of the top 100 tumor clones in adjacent lung. There was higher T cell clonality in uninvolved adjacent lung than in tumor, and it was highest there. Longer overall survival associated with higher blood T cell density; shorter survival with higher adjacent-lung clonality.

The protocol was immunoSEQ multiplex PCR, while the TCRdb copy is restricted to in-frame clones and leaves out a portion. The repertoire consists of 40,000 to 50,000 clones, with approximately 91% occurring once and the leading ten covering roughly 2.6%. CDR3 size: 15 residues. The germline CDR1 and CDR2 sequences are SQVTM and ANQGSEA. This TCR was sampled from a female donor over 55 with stage I squamous cell lung carcinoma. This sample comprised peripheral blood, obtained before any cancer treatment. The rearrangement links TRBV29-1 to TRBJ2-2; possibly TRBD2 for D (6 bases). The CDR3, as DNA: TGCAGTGTGGGGTTTGCTCGTGGGAGGACCGGGGAGCTGTTTTTT. Protein sequence: CSVGFARGRTGELFF.